This entry lists 8 T cell receptor beta chains sequenced from one sample in a study of T-cell memory formation after mild COVID-19. TCRdb reprocessed the 5' RACE reads via MiXCR and lists one record per CDR3 protein. The data hold approximately 42,000 distinct CDR3 sequences, with over 6.5% observed a single time. Source material: PBMCs or a T cell subset sorted from them (not recorded which). Receptors were obtained from an adult who had mild COVID-19 (a few samples of this study predate the infection). Cell type and time point are not known.

This clonotype was counted at least ten times. V gene TRBV29-1 combines with J gene TRBJ2-1; D perhaps matches TRBD1 (5 bases). This CDR3 region has 11 residues. Germline V lookup: CDR1 SQVTM, CDR2 ANQGSEA. V gave up 1 base and J gave up 8 bases, with 6 bases separating them. The CDR3 reads CSVEGGDEQFF. The CDR3 nucleotides are TGCAGCGTTGAAGGGGGCGATGAGCAGTTCTTC.

This clonotype was found many times. The rearrangement joins TRBV29-1 to TRBJ1-1, with D perhaps TRBD1 (6 bases). V shed 5 bases and J shed 2 bases, with 15 bases lying between them. The CDR3 extends over 14 amino acids. Germline CDR1 reads SQVTM; CDR2 reads ANQGSEA. The CDR3 sequence is CSVQRGGHNTEAFF. In nucleotides, the CDR3 is TGCAGCGTTCAAAGGGGGGGGCACAACACTGAAGCTTTCTTT.

This clonotype came up many times. The rearrangement uses TRBV3-1 and TRBJ2-7, with TRBD2 as a possible D gene (6 bases). V was shortened by 4 bases and J by 0 bases, with 13 bases between the two germline ends. CDR3 length equals 15 residues. Germline V gene data show CDR1 as LGHDT and CDR2 as YNNKEL (reference sequence). The CDR3 is CASSPGTLSSYEQYF. The CDR3 DNA reads TGTGCCAGCAGCCCAGGGACTTTAAGCTCCTACGAGCAGTACTTC.

The rearrangement uses TRBV20-1 and TRBJ2-3; TRBD2 is a possible D gene (6 bases). V shed 3 bases and J shed 3 bases, with 13 bases lying between them. The germline gives CDR1 DFQATT, CDR2 SNEGSKA (reference sequence). This CDR3 spans 14 amino acids. The DNA of the CDR3 is TGCAGTGCTAGGGAGGGCTTCGCGACAGATACGCAGTATTTT. It is translated as CSAREGFATDTQYF.

This clonotype was picked up many times. The chain carries TRBV5-1 and TRBJ2-5; no clear D. This CDR3 has 12 amino acids. Germline lookup yields CDR1 SGHRS and CDR2 YFSETQ. V shed 4 bases and J shed 5 bases, with 9 bases lying between them. The DNA of the CDR3 is TGCGCCAGCAGCCACCTACGGGAGACCCAGTACTTC. This codes for CASSHLRETQYF.

There are many counts of this clonotype. The chain links TRBV4-3 to TRBJ1-3; D is uncertain. Germline V gives CDR1 LGHNA, CDR2 YSLEER. The CDR3 consists of 14 residues. V was shortened by 2 bases and J by 0 bases, with 5 bases between the two germline ends. The CDR3 region is CASSQLISGNTIYF. In nucleotides, the CDR3 is TGCGCCAGCAGCCAACTCATCTCTGGAAACACCATATATTTT.

This clonotype was detected only a few times. The chain uses TRBV6-5 and TRBJ1-2; 7 bases are shared with TRBD1. Trimming took 6 bases from V and 6 from J; bases not matched to a gene: 7. In germline, CDR1 is MNHEY, CDR2 SVGAGI. This CDR3 has 13 amino acids. As DNA, the CDR3 is TGTGCCAGCAGCGGGACAGCCCTTAATGGCTACACCTTC. Translating gives CASSGTALNGYTF.

The J gene is TRBJ2-1, the V gene TRBV27; D perhaps matches TRBD1 (5 bases). Germline V lookup: CDR1 MNHEY, CDR2 SMNVEV (reference sequence). The CDR3 has 16 amino acids. The V and J ends lost 5 bases and 5 bases respectively, with 19 bases between them. The CDR3 DNA sequence: TGTGCCAGCAGTCCGCAGGGTCTCCGTCCCAACAATGAGCAGTTCTTC. Translating it yields CASSPQGLRPNNEQFF.